The T cell receptor (beta chain) described here comes from a study of cytomegalovirus exposure and HLA in healthy donors. Study summary: Ancestry clustering placed 70% to 85% of more than 350 genotyped donors in the Caucasian-associated cluster. Study-level points and caveats: Generally TCR sequences proved uncommon, though certain public TCRs appeared in numerous donors. An analysis was carried out later, and it reportedly showed fewer N-insertions in an Asian-associated ancestry cluster than the approximately 670-donor mean.

60 Vbeta and 13 Jbeta primers were used in PCR. TCRdb keeps only in-frame clones here, not all; method: immunoSEQ multiplex PCR. Among fewer than 350,000 clones, approximately 90% were seen once, and the ten largest hold about 2.3%. The CDR3 contains 18 residues. Germline lookup yields CDR1 SGDLS and CDR2 YYNGEE. Trimming removed 2 bases at V and 5 bases at J, with 26 bases between. Notes on this clone: Its antigen is still unknown.

This chain links TRBV9 with TRBJ2-7; TRBD2 might be the D (6 bases). The TCR originated in a woman younger than 30 in good health and CMV-seronegative. Sequencing was performed on PBMCs. The CDR3 bases are TGTGCCAGCAGCGTCGGGGACTGGGAAAATGGGGAGGACGACGAGCAGTACTTC. Translated: CASSVGDWENGEDDEQYF.